These 14 T cell receptor beta chains originate from one sample sequenced in a study of spatial heterogeneity in lung cancer. Time point of the sample: sample taken at primary tumor resection. The authors sequenced whole RNA from tumor, nontumor lung or frozen PBMC without sorting. TCRdb used MiXCR to reprocess the 5' RACE reads, holding one entry per CDR3 protein. The sample contains roughly 50,000 distinct CDR3 sequences, 6% to 9.5% of which appear only once. This material consisted of PBMCs, taken at surgery. The receptors shown here come from a female donor with early-stage non-small cell lung cancer.

As DNA, the CDR3 is TGTGCCAGCAGTTTAGCAGGGGGATCGGATAATTCACCCCTCCACTTT. Amino acids: CASSLAGGSDNSPLHF. The genes are TRBV27 and TRBJ1-6; TRBD1 agrees at 7 bases. With V trimmed by 2 bases and J by 5 bases, 6 bases remained unmatched. This CDR3 contains 16 residues. Germline V gene sequence: CDR1 MNHEY, CDR2 SMNVEV (reference sequence).

This clonotype was found many times. The gene calls are TRBV14 and TRBJ2-1; 11 positions agree with TRBD1. V lost 4 bases to trimming and J lost 7 bases; unmatched junction nucleotides: 6. Germline values: CDR1 SGHDN, CDR2 FVKESK. The CDR3 is 15 residues long. The chain's CDR3 is CASSPWTGGLNEQFF. CDR3 sequence (DNA): TGTGCCAGCAGCCCTTGGACAGGGGGCTTGAATGAGCAGTTCTTC.

The table lists this clonotype with a few counts. The chain links TRBV6-1 to TRBJ1-5, with a weak D call TRBD1 (5 bases). Germline V CDR1 and CDR2: MNHNS, SASEGT. This CDR3 is 16 amino acids long. V lost 3 bases and J 1 base, leaving 13 bases between the germline ends. CDR3 nucleotide sequence: TGTGCCAGCAGTGAGTTTTTCTGGGGGAGCAATCAGCCCCAGCATTTT. Translating gives CASSEFFWGSNQPQHF.

The table lists this clonotype with many counts. V is TRBV19 and J is TRBJ1-5; D is unresolved. From germline, CDR1 is LNHDA and CDR2 SQIVND (reference sequence). The ends were cut back, 7 bases at V and 5 bases at J, with 9 bases in the middle. The length of the CDR3 is 12 residues. The CDR3 DNA reads TGTGCCAGTACCACCGGGCATCAGCCCCAGCATTTT. Encoded protein: CASTTGHQPQHF.

The chain couples TRBV10-3 to TRBJ2-2; D might be TRBD2 (5 bases). Trimming took off 3 bases at V and 5 bases at J, with 7 bases between the two ends. CDR3 size: 13 residues. CDR1 and CDR2 (germline): ENHRY, SYGVKD. In DNA, the CDR3 is TGTGCCATCAGTGACTTAGCGACCGGGGAGCTGTTTTTT. The encoded protein is CAISDLATGELFF.

The chain combines TRBV30 with TRBJ1-6, with unresolved D. The CDR3 consists of 14 residues. The germline gives CDR1 GTSNPN, CDR2 SVGIG (reference sequence). Trimming shortened V by 8 bases and J by 3 bases, and 14 bases separated the two germline ends. CDR3 in amino acids: CALGAAGYNSPLHF. CDR3 coding DNA: TGTGCCCTCGGCGCCGCCGGCTATAATTCACCCCTCCACTTT. The variable domain in full, completed from reference TRBV30 and TRBJ1-6, reads SQTIHQWPATLVQPVGSPLSLECTVEGTSNPNLYWYRQAAGRGLQLLFYSVGIGQISSEVPQNLSASRPQDRQFILSSKKLLLSDSGFYLCALGAAGYNSPLHFGNGTRLTVT.

A few counts support this clonotype. J is TRBJ2-4 and V is TRBV30; the D gene could be TRBD1 or TRBD2 (6 bases each). Germline-derived CDR1 and CDR2 are GTSNPN and SVGIG (reference sequence). The V gene lost 8 bases and the J gene lost 6 bases, with 11 bases spanning the gap. The CDR3 sequence is 11 residues long. CDR3 residues: CAAGDLNIQYF. Written as DNA, the CDR3 is TGTGCCGCAGGGGACTTAAACATTCAGTACTTC. The variable domain in full, with the rest retrieved from reference TRBV30 and TRBJ2-4, is SQTIHQWPATLVQPVGSPLSLECTVEGTSNPNLYWYRQAAGRGLQLLFYSVGIGQISSEVPQNLSASRPQDRQFILSSKKLLLSDSGFYLCAAGDLNIQYFGAGTRLSVL.

This clonotype has a handful of counts. The chain combines TRBV30 with TRBJ2-7, with D tentatively TRBD1 or TRBD2 (5 bases each). Germline-derived CDR1 and CDR2 are GTSNPN and SVGIG (reference sequence). The CDR3 consists of 12 residues. Trimming stripped 4 bases from V and 5 bases from J, with 12 bases between. CDR3 nucleotides: TGTGCCTGGAAGAGGGACCGCGACGAGCAGTACTTC. This gives the protein CAWKRDRDEQYF.

The CDR3 nucleotides read TGCGCCAGCAGGGAACAGGGGGCGCCGAACAATGAGCAGTTCTTC. Translated, it gives CASREQGAPNNEQFF. This chain links TRBV5-1 with TRBJ2-1, with TRBD1 matching 9 bases. V lost 5 bases and J lost 5; bases outside the gene matches: 8. Germline assignment: CDR1 SGHRS and CDR2 YFSETQ. The CDR3 covers 15 residues. Filled out from reference TRBV5-1 and TRBJ2-1, the complete variable domain reads KAGVTQTPRYLIKTRGQQVTLSCSPISGHRSVSWYQQTPGQGLQFLFEYFSETQRNKGNFPGRFSGRQFSNSRSEMNVSTLELGDSALYLCASREQGAPNNEQFFGPGTRLTVL.

This clonotype turned up a few times. A single base separates this from a much larger clone, so it may be a read error. The rearrangement uses TRBV7-8 and TRBJ2-7, with D possibly matching TRBD1 (6 bases). CDR3 size: 15 residues. V lost 0 bases, J lost 5 bases, and 14 bases lay in between. The germline V gene has CDR1 SGHVS and CDR2 FQNEAQ. The CDR3 sequence: CASSLASGENDEQYF. CDR3 coding DNA: TGTGCCAGCAGCTTAGCGTCAGGGGAAAACGACGAGCAGTACTTC.

This clonotype has more than one count but fewer than ten. The chain joins TRBV18 to TRBJ2-7; D unclear. V shed 2 bases and J shed 2 bases, with 7 bases lying between them. The CDR3 is made up of 13 amino acids. Germline CDR1 and CDR2: KGHSH and LQKENI. The CDR3 coding sequence is TGTGCCAGCTCACCAACTGTGACCTACGAGCAGTACTTC. It specifies CASSPTVTYEQYF. The whole variable domain, filled in from reference TRBV18 and TRBJ2-7, reads NAGVMQNPRHLVRRRGQEARLRCSPMKGHSHVYWYRQLPEEGLKFMVYLQKENIIDESGMPKERFSAEFPKEGPSILRIQQVVRGDSAAYFCASSPTVTYEQYFGPGTRLTVT.

This clonotype has a count of ten or more. The V call is TRBV18, the J call TRBJ2-2; TRBD1 agrees at 10 bases. This CDR3 has 18 amino acids. CDR1 is KGHSH and CDR2 is LQKENI in the germline V gene. V lost 1 base and J lost 6; bases outside the gene matches: 11. The CDR3 spells CASSPQIRRDRGPGELFF. The CDR3, as DNA: TGTGCCAGCTCACCACAAATCCGCCGGGACAGGGGACCCGGGGAGCTGTTTTTT.

This clonotype showed up just a few times. The chain carries TRBV20-1 and TRBJ1-5; weak D call: TRBD1 (5 bases). Trimming shortened V by 3 bases and J by 12 bases, and 21 bases separated the two germline ends. The CDR3 length is 14 residues. Germline V lookup: CDR1 DFQATT, CDR2 SNEGSKA (reference sequence). The CDR3 protein is CSASGEGLGGNQHF. CDR3 sequence (DNA): TGCAGTGCTAGTGGGGAGGGGCTGGGCGGAAACCAGCATTTT.

Only a few counts were recorded for this clonotype. V gene TRBV6-6 combines with J gene TRBJ1-5; D unclear. The CDR3 is 14 residues long. Trimming took off 5 bases at V and 3 bases at J, with 11 bases between the two ends. Per the germline V gene, CDR1 is MNHNY and CDR2 is SVGAGI (reference sequence). CDR3 sequence reads: CASSTGLLNQPQHF. The DNA of the CDR3 is TGTGCCAGCAGTACTGGTTTACTCAATCAGCCCCAGCATTTT.